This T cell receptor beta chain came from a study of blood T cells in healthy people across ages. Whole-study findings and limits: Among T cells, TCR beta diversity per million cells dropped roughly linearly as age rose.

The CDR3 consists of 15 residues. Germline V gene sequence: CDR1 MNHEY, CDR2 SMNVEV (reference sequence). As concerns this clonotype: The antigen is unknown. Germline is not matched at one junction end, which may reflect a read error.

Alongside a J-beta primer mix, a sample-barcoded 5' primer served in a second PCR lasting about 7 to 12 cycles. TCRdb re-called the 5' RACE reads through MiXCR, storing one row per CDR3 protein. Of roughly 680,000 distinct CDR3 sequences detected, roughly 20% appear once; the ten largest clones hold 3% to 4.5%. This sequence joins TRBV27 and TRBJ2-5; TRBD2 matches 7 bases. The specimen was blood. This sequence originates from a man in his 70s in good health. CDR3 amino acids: CASSLGGRAHNEQSF. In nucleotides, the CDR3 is TGTGCCAGCAGTTTAGGGGGGAGGGCCCACAATGAGCAGTCCTTC.